This T cell receptor beta chain was sequenced during a study of CD8 T cells in Susac syndrome. Across the study: Clinical remission applied to under ten sequenced Susac syndrome patients, and about six had active disease. Patients with Susac syndrome were therapy-naive, treated with corticosteroids, or treated with intravenous immunoglobulin alone when blood was collected.

0.5 to 1 ug RNA was reverse transcribed with random hexamers. Coverage of TCR beta CDR3 amplification by immunoSEQ multiplex PCR extended to 54 Vbeta and 13 Jbeta. TCRdb recomputed calls from the immunoSEQ multiplex PCR reads with MiXCR, one row per CDR3 protein. The table includes roughly 180,000 distinct CDR3 sequences, 85% to 95% detected once. Concerning this clonotype: Its antigen is not known.

Whole-study findings and limits: It was acknowledged in the study that the number of individuals who were included in its TCR sequencing and HLA analysis was relatively small.

This CDR3 has 17 amino acids. Germline V lookup: CDR1 MNHNS, CDR2 SASEGT. V lost 8 bases and J 0 bases, leaving 22 bases between the germline ends. This chain joins TRBV6-1 and TRBJ1-1, with D maybe TRBD1 (6 bases). The material sequenced was CD4+ T cells from PBMCs. This clonotype was obtained from a human donor with Susac syndrome. In nucleotides, the CDR3 is TGTGCCAGCGGAACAGGATCGACAGGCCCTATGAACACTGAAGCTTTCTTT. This gives the protein CASGTGSTGPMNTEAFF.